This T cell receptor (beta chain) is from a study of blood T cell repertoires in COVID-19 (dated by TCRdb to 2019 to 2021). Study-wide context: Collaborator samples came from the United States, Italy and Spain and covered acute and convalescent phases of COVID-19. The material from the prospective study consisted of cDNA or gDNA derived from T cells, B-cell-depleted T cells, or PBMCs. The repertoires were released in a freely available public database intended as a resource for research on the immune response to SARS-CoV-2. Sample metadata almost always included a de-identified subject ID, COVID-19 status, age in years and sex. HLA class I and class II types, where available, came from metadata supplied by the sample provider rather than from assay-based typing. The dataset comprised deeply sampled blood TCRbeta repertoires from subjects exposed to, actively infected with, or recovered from COVID-19. Samples were obtained from the ongoing ImmuneRACE study (first 160 participants) and from 1,254 subjects provided by 6 global collaborators. The study at large found these results: The quantity of clinical and demographic metadata differed by source and by participant and was supplied without curation.

In the case of this clone: Its antigen specificity is not known. Base qualities are not provided; no much larger clone lies one nucleotide away. Other DNA sequences from this sample encode an identical CDR3 as well.

CDR3 length: 14 amino acids, cysteine to phenylalanine. This entry keeps only the CDR3 DNA: 42 bases, framed from base 1. CDR1 and CDR2, looked up from the germline V gene, are SGHRS and YFSETQ. V was cut back by 4 bases and J by 0 bases, leaving a gap of 11 bases between them. At one collaborating source in Seattle, patients were enrolled during active infection and were followed longitudinally through the course of disease. Collaborating institutions collected whole blood in K2EDTA tubes following their own protocols. For TCRbeta analysis, collaborators shipped samples as frozen whole blood, isolated PBMCs, or DNA extracted from either of those sample types. TCRbeta CDR3 regions were amplified from genomic DNA by means of the immunoSEQ Assay, a bias-controlled multiplex PCR. The source study handled its data this way. The number of nucleated cells in each sample was estimated by amplification of reference gene primers within the assay. To quantify the absolute abundance of each unique TCRbeta CDR3 rearrangement, sequence reads were collapsed and filtered. Productive Simpson clonality was computed per sample as the square root of Simpson's diversity index over productive rearrangements. The clones in this table, taken by TCRdb from immuneACCESS, are in-frame only. Not every clone is retained; where verified, under half of the shortfall comes from an unresolved V gene, and the cause of the rest is unknown. V and J calls and clone size follow that table, whereas D and trimming were derived from the DNA. This sample holds fewer than 200,000 clones; roughly 79% were observed only once. The ten largest clones capture 9% to 15% of the sample.

The chain is made from TRBV5-1 and TRBJ2-7; a tentative D match to TRBD1 spans 7 bases. The TCR comes from a woman older than 75 with COVID-19, enrolled during active disease. Sequenced sample: peripheral blood. In nucleotide form, the sequence is TGCGCCAGCAGCGGGCAGGGGGGCTCCTACGAGCAGTACTTC. Its translation is CASSGQGGSYEQYF.